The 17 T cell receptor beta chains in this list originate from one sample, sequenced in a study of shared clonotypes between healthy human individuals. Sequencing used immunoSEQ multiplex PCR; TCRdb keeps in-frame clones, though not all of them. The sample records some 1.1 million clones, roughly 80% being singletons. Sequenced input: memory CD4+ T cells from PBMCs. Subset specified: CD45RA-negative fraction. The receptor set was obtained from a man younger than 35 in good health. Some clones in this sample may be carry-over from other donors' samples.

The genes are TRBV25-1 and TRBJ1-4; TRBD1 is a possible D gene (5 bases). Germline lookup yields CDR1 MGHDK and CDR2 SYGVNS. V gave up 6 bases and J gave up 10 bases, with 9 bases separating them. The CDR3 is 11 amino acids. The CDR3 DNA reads TGTGCCAGCAGCAGGGAAGGAAAACTGTTTTTT. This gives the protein CASSREGKLFF.

Here the CDR3 DNA reads TGTGCCAGCAGTTTCTCCGCGGGCTACACCTTC. Translating it yields CASSFSAGYTF. This chain uses TRBV27 with TRBJ1-2; D unresolved. CDR1 and CDR2 from the germline V gene are MNHEY and SMNVEV (reference sequence). V lost 3 bases and J 8 bases, leaving 7 bases between the germline ends. This CDR3 region has 11 residues.

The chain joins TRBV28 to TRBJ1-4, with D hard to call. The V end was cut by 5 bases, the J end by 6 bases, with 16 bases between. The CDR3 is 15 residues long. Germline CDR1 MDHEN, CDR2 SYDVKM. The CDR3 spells CASSPISQYYEKLFF. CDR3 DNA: TGTGCCAGCAGTCCCATCTCCCAGTATTATGAAAAACTGTTTTTT.

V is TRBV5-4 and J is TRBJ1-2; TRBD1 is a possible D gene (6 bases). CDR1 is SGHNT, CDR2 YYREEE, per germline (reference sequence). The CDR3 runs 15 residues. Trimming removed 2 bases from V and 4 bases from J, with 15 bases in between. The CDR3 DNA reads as TGTGCCAGCAGCTTTTCGGGGGCAGGGCTCTATGGCTACACCTTC. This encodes CASSFSGAGLYGYTF.

The CDR3 here is CASSSGQGAWGNQPQHF. As DNA, the CDR3 is TGTGCCAGCAGCTCGGGACAGGGGGCTTGGGGCAATCAGCCCCAGCATTTT. The gene calls are TRBV7-9 and TRBJ1-5; TRBD1 agrees at 12 bases. Germline loops: CDR1 SEHNR, CDR2 FQNEAQ (reference sequence). The length of the CDR3 is 17 residues. With V trimmed by 4 bases and J by 2 bases, 6 bases remained unmatched. Complete variable domain (other parts from reference TRBV7-9 and TRBJ1-5): DTGVSQNPRHKITKRGQNVTFRCDPISEHNRLYWYRQTLGQGPEFLTYFQNEAQLEKSRLLSDRFSAERPKGSFSTLEIQRTEQGDSAMYLCASSSGQGAWGNQPQHFGDGTRLSIL.

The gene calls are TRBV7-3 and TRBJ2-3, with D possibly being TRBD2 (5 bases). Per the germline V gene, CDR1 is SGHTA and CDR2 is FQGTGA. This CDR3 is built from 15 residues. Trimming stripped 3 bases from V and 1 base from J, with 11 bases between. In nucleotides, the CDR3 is TGTGCCAGCAGCTTCTCACTAGAGGGCACAGATACGCAGTATTTT. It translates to CASSFSLEGTDTQYF.

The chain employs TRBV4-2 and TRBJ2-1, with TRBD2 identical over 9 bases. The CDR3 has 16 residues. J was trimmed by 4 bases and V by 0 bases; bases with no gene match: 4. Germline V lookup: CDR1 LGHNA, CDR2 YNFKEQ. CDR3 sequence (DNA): TGTGCCAGCAGCCAAGATGCGGCGGGAGGGTACAATGAGCAGTTCTTC. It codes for CASSQDAAGGYNEQFF.

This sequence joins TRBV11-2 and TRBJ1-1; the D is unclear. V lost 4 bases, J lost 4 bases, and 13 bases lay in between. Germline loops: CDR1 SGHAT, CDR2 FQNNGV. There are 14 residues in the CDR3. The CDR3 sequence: CASSWSGRFTEAFF. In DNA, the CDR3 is TGTGCCAGCAGCTGGTCTGGTCGGTTCACTGAAGCTTTCTTT.

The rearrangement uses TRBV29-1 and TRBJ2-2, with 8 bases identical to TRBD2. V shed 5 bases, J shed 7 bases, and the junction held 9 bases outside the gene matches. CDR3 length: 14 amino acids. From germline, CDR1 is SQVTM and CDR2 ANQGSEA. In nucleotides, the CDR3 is TGCAGCGTTACGGGAGGGCTTCTTGGCGGGGAGCTGTTTTTT. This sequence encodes CSVTGGLLGGELFF.

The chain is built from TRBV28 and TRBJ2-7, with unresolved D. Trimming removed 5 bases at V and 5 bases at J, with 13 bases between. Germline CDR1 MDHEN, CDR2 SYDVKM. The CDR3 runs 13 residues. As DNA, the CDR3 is TGTGCCAGCAGTCCAGCCCACCGCAACGAGCAGTACTTC. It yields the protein CASSPAHRNEQYF.

The DNA for the CDR3 is TGTGCCAGCAGTGAAGAGGCAGGTCCCTACGAGCAGTACTTC. Translated, it gives CASSEEAGPYEQYF. This chain links TRBV6-1 with TRBJ2-7; D gene unclear. V was clipped by 1 base and J by 2 bases, with 9 bases between them. Germline lookup yields CDR1 MNHNS and CDR2 SASEGT. The CDR3 extends over 14 amino acids.

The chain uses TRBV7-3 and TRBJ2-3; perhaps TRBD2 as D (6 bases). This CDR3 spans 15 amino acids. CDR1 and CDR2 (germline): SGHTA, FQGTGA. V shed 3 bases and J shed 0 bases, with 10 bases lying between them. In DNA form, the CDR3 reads TGTGCCAGCAGCTTTAGCGGAGTCAGCACAGATACGCAGTATTTT. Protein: CASSFSGVSTDTQYF.

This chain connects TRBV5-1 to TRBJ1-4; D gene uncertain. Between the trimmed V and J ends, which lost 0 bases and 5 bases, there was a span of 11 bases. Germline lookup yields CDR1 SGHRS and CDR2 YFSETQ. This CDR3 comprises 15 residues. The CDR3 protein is CASSLDGGPNEKLFF. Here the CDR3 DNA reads TGCGCCAGCAGCTTGGATGGAGGGCCCAATGAAAAACTGTTTTTT. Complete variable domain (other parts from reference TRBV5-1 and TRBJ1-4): KAGVTQTPRYLIKTRGQQVTLSCSPISGHRSVSWYQQTPGQGLQFLFEYFSETQRNKGNFPGRFSGRQFSNSRSEMNVSTLELGDSALYLCASSLDGGPNEKLFFGSGTQLSVL.

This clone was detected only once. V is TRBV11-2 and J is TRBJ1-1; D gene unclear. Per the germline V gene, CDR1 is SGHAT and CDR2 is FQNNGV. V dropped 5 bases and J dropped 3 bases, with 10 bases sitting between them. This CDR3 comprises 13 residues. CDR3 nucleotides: TGTGCCAGCAGCGTTGAACTATACACTGAAGCTTTCTTT. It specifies CASSVELYTEAFF.

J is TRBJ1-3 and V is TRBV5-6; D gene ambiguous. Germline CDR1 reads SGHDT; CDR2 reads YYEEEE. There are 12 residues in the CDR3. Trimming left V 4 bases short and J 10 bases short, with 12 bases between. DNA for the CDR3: TGTGCCAGCAGCCTCTTTAAAGGGACCATATATTTT. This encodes CASSLFKGTIYF.

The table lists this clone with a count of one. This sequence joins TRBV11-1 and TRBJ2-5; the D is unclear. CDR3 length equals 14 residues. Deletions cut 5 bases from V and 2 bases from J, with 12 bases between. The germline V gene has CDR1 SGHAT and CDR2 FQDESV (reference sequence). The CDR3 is CASSRSAVQETQYF. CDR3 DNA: TGTGCCAGCAGCCGATCCGCCGTTCAAGAGACCCAGTACTTC.

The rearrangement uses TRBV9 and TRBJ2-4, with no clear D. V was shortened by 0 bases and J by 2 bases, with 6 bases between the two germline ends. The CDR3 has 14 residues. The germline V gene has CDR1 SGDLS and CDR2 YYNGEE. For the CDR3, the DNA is TGTGCCAGCAGCGTAGGGATTACCAAAAACATTCAGTACTTC. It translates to CASSVGITKNIQYF.